These T cell receptor beta chains were read from a single sample in a study of cytomegalovirus exposure and HLA in healthy donors. Sequencing was performed with immunoSEQ multiplex PCR; in TCRdb, only in-frame clones are kept and a portion is missing. Here the sample spans some 130,000 clones, about three quarters being singletons. The sequenced material came from PBMCs. The receptors shown here come from a woman between 40 and 55 years old in good health and CMV-seronegative. The CDR3 runs from the conserved cysteine through the conserved F or W. The D gene is left open where the match is weak. Some rows mark clone size as missing; the rest say once, few, many or name a class of expanded clone.

v_call	d_call	j_call	clone_size	cdr3_nt	cdr3_aa
TRBV10-3	TRBD1	TRBJ1-3	NA	TGTGCCATCAGATCGGGACAGGGGACGAGTGGAAACACCATATATTTT	CAIRSGQGTSGNTIYF
TRBV10-1	NA	TRBJ2-4	few	TGCGCCAGCAGTGAGGAATTGGGCAGCAAAAACATTCAGTACTTC	CASSEELGSKNIQYF
TRBV27	NA	TRBJ2-1	NA	TGTGCCAGCATTCGAGACAGGCACAATGAGCAGTTCTTC	CASIRDRHNEQFF
TRBV5-6	TRBD2	TRBJ2-3	NA	TGTGCCAGCAGCTTGGTTAGCGGGGGCGCAGATACGCAGTATTTT	CASSLVSGGADTQYF
TRBV6-5	NA	TRBJ1-2	NA	TGTGCCAGCAGTAACCACCCTAGCCACTATGGCTACACCTTC	CASSNHPSHYGYTF
TRBV6-1	TRBD1	TRBJ1-2	NA	TGTGCCAGCAGTGCCTCCAACAGGGGGGCTAACTATGGCTACACCTTC	CASSASNRGANYGYTF
TRBV5-4	TRBD2	TRBJ2-4	NA	TGTGCCAGCAGCTCAAACGGGGGGGCCTCAAAAAACATTCAGTACTTC	CASSSNGGASKNIQYF
TRBV9	NA	TRBJ1-5	NA	TGTGCCAGCAGCGTAGATGGAGTACCGAATCAGCCCCAGCATTTT	CASSVDGVPNQPQHF
TRBV7-9	NA	TRBJ2-1	NA	TGTGCCAGCAGCTTGTCGACAGTAAGCTCCTACAATGAGCAGTTCTTC	CASSLSTVSSYNEQFF
TRBV6-1	NA	TRBJ1-1	NA	TGTGCCAGCAGTTCCGACAGGCTCACTGAAGCTTTCTTT	CASSSDRLTEAFF
TRBV6-1	TRBD2	TRBJ2-5	once	TGTGCCAGCAGTGTCTTTGCGGGGGTACAAGAGACCCAGTACTTC	CASSVFAGVQETQYF
TRBV5-6	NA	TRBJ2-6	few	TGTGCCAGCAGCCCATCTGGGGCCAACGTCCTGACTTTC	CASSPSGANVLTF
TRBV18	TRBD1	TRBJ2-7	NA	TGTGCCAGCTCAGCCGGGACAGGGGGCTACGAGCAGTACTTC	CASSAGTGGYEQYF
TRBV7-9	TRBD1	TRBJ2-2	NA	TGTGCCAGCACGGACAGGGGGACCGGGGAGCTGTTTTTT	CASTDRGTGELFF
TRBV15	NA	TRBJ1-1	NA	TGTGCCACCAGCAGAGAAAAGGGGGTGAACACTGAAGCTTTCTTT	CATSREKGVNTEAFF
TRBV6-5	NA	TRBJ2-7	few	TGTGCCAGCAGTTACCGGGACGGGGGATCCTACGAGCAGTACTTC	CASSYRDGGSYEQYF
TRBV5-6	NA	TRBJ2-1	NA	TGTGCCAGCAGCTTGGACCTAAACCCGGGTGAGCAGTTCTTC	CASSLDLNPGEQFF
TRBV10-3	TRBD2	TRBJ2-3	NA	TGTGCCATCAGGGCGGGGGGTTTGGGCACAGATACGCAGTATTTT	CAIRAGGLGTDTQYF
TRBV5-4	TRBD2	TRBJ2-4	NA	TGTGCCAGCAGCTTGGGTGCCGGGGGGGCCAAAAACATTCAGTACTTC	CASSLGAGGAKNIQYF
TRBV28	TRBD2	TRBJ2-3	NA	TGTGCCAGCAGACCTCAGCGGGGGGGCTACACAGATACGCAGTATTTT	CASRPQRGGYTDTQYF
TRBV4-2	NA	TRBJ1-2	NA	TGTGCCAGTACCGGACCGGACAGCTATGGCTACACCTTC	CASTGPDSYGYTF
TRBV4-2	NA	TRBJ2-5	NA	TGTGCCAGCAGCCAAGACGACTGGGAAGAGACCCAGTACTTC	CASSQDDWEETQYF
TRBV7-8	NA	TRBJ1-2	NA	TGTGCCAGCAGCTTAGTCATGACGGGGTATGGCTACACCTTC	CASSLVMTGYGYTF
TRBV7-9	TRBD2	TRBJ2-3	NA	TGTGCCAGCAGCTCCGGGACTAGCCCTCCCGTGGATACGCAGTATTTT	CASSSGTSPPVDTQYF
TRBV4-1	NA	TRBJ2-1	NA	TGCGCCAGCAGCCAAGGTATGACTTCCAATGAGCAGTTCTTC	CASSQGMTSNEQFF
TRBV5-1	TRBD2	TRBJ2-3	NA	TGCGCCAGCAGCTTGAGCGCTAGCGGGGGACTCACAGATACGCAGTATTTT	CASSLSASGGLTDTQYF
TRBV5-1	TRBD2	TRBJ2-7	few	TGCGCCAGCAGCTTGGAAGGGACGGGGGGGAATGAGCAGTACTTC	CASSLEGTGGNEQYF
TRBV5-1	NA	TRBJ1-5	few	TGCGCCAGCAGCTTATCCCCTAATAGCAATCAGCCCCAGCATTTT	CASSLSPNSNQPQHF
TRBV7-2	NA	TRBJ2-3	NA	TGTGCCAGCAGCTCCCAAAACCAGGGAGATACGCAGTATTTT	CASSSQNQGDTQYF
TRBV19	TRBD1	TRBJ1-2	NA	TGTGCCAGTAGCACGCAGGGGGATTTATATGGCTACACCTTC	CASSTQGDLYGYTF
TRBV2	NA	TRBJ1-6	NA	TGTGCCAGCAGCACCGAAAAGGGAAGGGGTCAGGCTATGAATTCACCCCTCCACTTT	CASSTEKGRGQAMNSPLHF
TRBV2	TRBD1	TRBJ2-4	NA	TGTGCCAGCAGGGAAGACAGGGGTGACATTCAGTACTTC	CASREDRGDIQYF
TRBV18	NA	TRBJ2-1	NA	TGTGCCAGCTCACCCAGAGGGATTCCAATTCGGAACAATGAGCAGTTCTTC	CASSPRGIPIRNNEQFF
TRBV10-3	NA	TRBJ1-4	NA	TGTGCCATCAGTCCCACGGGGGGAACATCTGGAAAACTGTTTTTT	CAISPTGGTSGKLFF
TRBV19	NA	TRBJ1-5	NA	TGTGCCAGTATTCGGGACTCGAAATTTAATAGCAATCAGCCCCAGCATTTT	CASIRDSKFNSNQPQHF
TRBV25-1	NA	TRBJ1-1	NA	TGTGCCAGCAGTTCCTTGAGCGCTGAAGCTTTCTTT	CASSSLSAEAFF
TRBV6-5	TRBD1	TRBJ1-2	few	TGTGCCAGCAGTAGGACAGGGCAAGGCTACACCTTC	CASSRTGQGYTF
TRBV5-1	NA	TRBJ1-2	NA	TGCGCCAGCAGCCCCGGGCGACAGGCGAATAACTATGGCTACACCTTC	CASSPGRQANNYGYTF
TRBV6-1	TRBD1	TRBJ1-2	few	TGTGCCAGCAGTGACCATGGACAGGGCGTCTATGGCTACACCTTC	CASSDHGQGVYGYTF
TRBV9	TRBD2	TRBJ2-1	NA	TGTGCCAGCAGCCGAATAGCGGGGGAGTCAACCGATGAGCAGTTCTTC	CASSRIAGESTDEQFF
TRBV5-1	TRBD2	TRBJ2-1	NA	TGCGCCAGCAGCTTGACGACTAGCGGGGAAGGGAATGAGCAGTTCTTC	CASSLTTSGEGNEQFF
TRBV28	NA	TRBJ2-2	once	TGTGCCAGCAGAAGCCGCCAACGACGGACTTGGGCGGTCACCGGGGAGCTGTTTTTT	CASRSRQRRTWAVTGELFF
TRBV7-8	NA	TRBJ2-5	NA	TGTGCCAGCAGCTTAGGGTCCAAGAGGGAGACCCAGTACTTC	CASSLGSKRETQYF
TRBV5-1	TRBD2	TRBJ2-7	once	TGCGCCAGCAGCAGGGGACTAGCGGGGGAGTTCGAGCAGTACTTC	CASSRGLAGEFEQYF
TRBV11-2	TRBD2	TRBJ2-2	NA	TGTGCCAGCAGCTTAGGGGAGGGCTTATACACCGGGGAGCTGTTTTTT	CASSLGEGLYTGELFF